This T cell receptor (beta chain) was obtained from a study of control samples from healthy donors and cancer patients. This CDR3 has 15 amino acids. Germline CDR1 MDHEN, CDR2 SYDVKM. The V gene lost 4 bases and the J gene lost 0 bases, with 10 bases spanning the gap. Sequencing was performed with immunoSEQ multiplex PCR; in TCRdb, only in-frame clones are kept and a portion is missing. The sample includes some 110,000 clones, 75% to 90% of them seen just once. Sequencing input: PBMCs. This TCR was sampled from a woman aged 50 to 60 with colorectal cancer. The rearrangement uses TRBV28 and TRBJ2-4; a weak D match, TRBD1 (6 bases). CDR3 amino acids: CASSSWTVAKNIQYF. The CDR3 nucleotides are TGTGCCAGCAGTTCCTGGACAGTAGCCAAAAACATTCAGTACTTC.